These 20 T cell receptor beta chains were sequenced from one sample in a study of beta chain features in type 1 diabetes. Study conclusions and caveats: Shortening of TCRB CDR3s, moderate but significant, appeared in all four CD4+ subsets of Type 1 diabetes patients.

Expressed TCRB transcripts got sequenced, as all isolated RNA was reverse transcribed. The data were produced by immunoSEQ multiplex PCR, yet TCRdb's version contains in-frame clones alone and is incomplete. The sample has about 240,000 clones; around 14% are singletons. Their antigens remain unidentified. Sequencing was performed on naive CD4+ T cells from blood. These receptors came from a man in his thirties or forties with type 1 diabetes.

This CDR3 is CASSSGSGNTIYF. CDR3 nucleotides: TGCGCCAGCAGCTCCGGCTCTGGAAACACCATATATTTT. The chain couples TRBV5-1 to TRBJ1-3, with D hard to call. V lost 3 bases and J lost 0, with 4 bases in between. The CDR3 extends over 13 amino acids. CDR1 is SGHRS, CDR2 YFSETQ, per germline. Based on the CDR3 plus reference TRBV5-1 and TRBJ1-3, the full variable domain is KAGVTQTPRYLIKTRGQQVTLSCSPISGHRSVSWYQQTPGQGLQFLFEYFSETQRNKGNFPGRFSGRQFSNSRSEMNVSTLELGDSALYLCASSSGSGNTIYFGEGSWLTVV.

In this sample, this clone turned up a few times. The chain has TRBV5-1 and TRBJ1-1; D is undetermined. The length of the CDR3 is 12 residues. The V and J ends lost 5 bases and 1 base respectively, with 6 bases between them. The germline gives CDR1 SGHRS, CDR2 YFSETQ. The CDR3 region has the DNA TGCGCCAGCAGAATACAGAACACTGAAGCTTTCTTT. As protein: CASRIQNTEAFF.

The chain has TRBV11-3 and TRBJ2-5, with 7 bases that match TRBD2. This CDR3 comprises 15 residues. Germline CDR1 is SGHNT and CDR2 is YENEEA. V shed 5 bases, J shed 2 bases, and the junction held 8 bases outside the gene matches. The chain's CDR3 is CASSTGGGGQETQYF. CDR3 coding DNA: TGTGCCAGCAGCACTGGGGGGGGTGGGCAAGAGACCCAGTACTTC.

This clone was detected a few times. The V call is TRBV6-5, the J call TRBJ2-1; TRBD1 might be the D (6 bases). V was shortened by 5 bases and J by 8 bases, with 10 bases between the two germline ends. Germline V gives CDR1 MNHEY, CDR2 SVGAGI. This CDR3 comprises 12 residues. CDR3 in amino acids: CASSAQGDEQFF. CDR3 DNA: TGTGCCAGCAGTGCACAGGGCGATGAGCAGTTCTTC.

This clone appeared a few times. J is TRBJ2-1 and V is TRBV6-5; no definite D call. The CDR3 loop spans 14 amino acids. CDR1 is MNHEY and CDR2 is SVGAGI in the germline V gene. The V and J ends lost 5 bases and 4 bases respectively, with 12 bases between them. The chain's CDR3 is CASSEQHTYNEQFF. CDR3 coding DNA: TGTGCCAGCAGTGAACAGCATACTTACAATGAGCAGTTCTTC.

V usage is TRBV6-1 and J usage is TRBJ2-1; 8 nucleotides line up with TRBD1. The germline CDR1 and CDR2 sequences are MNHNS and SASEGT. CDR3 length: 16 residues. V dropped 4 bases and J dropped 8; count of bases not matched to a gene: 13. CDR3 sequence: CASSGKTGVLIDEQFF. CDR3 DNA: TGTGCCAGCAGTGGGAAGACAGGGGTGTTAATCGATGAGCAGTTCTTC.

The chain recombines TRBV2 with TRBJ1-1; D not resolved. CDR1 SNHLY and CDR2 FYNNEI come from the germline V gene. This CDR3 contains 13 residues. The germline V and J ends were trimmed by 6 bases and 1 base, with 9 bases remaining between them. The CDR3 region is CASRQSRNTEAFF. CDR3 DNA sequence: TGTGCCAGCAGACAGAGTCGGAACACTGAAGCTTTCTTT. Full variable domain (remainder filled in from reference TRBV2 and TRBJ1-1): EPEVTQTPSHQVTQMGQEVILRCVPISNHLYFYWYRQILGQKVEFLVSFYNNEISEKSEIFDDQFSVERPDGSNFTLKIRSTKLEDSAMYFCASRQSRNTEAFFGQGTRLTVV.

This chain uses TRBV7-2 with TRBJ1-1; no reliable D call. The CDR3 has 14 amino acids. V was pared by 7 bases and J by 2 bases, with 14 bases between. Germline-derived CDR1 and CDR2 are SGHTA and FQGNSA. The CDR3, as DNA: TGTGCCAGCATCTCTCAACCGGGAAACACTGAAGCTTTCTTT. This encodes CASISQPGNTEAFF.

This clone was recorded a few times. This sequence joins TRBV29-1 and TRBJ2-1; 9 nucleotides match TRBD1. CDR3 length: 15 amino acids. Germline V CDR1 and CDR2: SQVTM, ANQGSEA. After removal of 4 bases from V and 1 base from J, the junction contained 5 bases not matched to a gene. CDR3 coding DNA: TGCAGCGTTGCCGGGGACAGGGAGTCCTACAATGAGCAGTTCTTC. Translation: CSVAGDRESYNEQFF.

The DNA for the CDR3 is TGTGCCAGCAGCTTGACTGATAATTCACCCCTCCACTTT. Protein sequence: CASSLTDNSPLHF. This chain links TRBV11-2 with TRBJ1-6; D is undetermined. Per germline, CDR1 SGHAT and CDR2 FQNNGV. The CDR3 runs to 13 residues. Between the trimmed V and J ends, which lost 3 bases and 5 bases, there was a span of 5 bases.

The DNA of the CDR3 is TGTGCCAGCAGTTACTCTGACAGGAACACCGGGGAGCTGTTTTTT. Translated, it gives CASSYSDRNTGELFF. The chain recombines TRBV6-5 with TRBJ2-2, with TRBD1 as a possible D gene (5 bases). Trimming shortened V by 0 bases and J by 1 base, and 6 bases separated the two germline ends. The CDR3 covers 15 residues. Germline values: CDR1 MNHEY, CDR2 SVGAGI.

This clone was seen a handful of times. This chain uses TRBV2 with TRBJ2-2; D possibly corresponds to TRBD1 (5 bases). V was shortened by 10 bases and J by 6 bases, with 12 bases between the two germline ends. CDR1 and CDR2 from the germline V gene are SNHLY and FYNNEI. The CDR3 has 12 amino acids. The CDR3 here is CATRKQAGELFF. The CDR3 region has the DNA TGTGCCACACGGAAACAGGCCGGGGAGCTGTTTTTT.

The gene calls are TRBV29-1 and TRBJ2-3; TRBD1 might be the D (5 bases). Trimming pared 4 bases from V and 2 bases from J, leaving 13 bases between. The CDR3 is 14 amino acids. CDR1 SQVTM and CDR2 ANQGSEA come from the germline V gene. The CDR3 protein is CSVGRVSPTDTQYF. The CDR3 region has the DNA TGCAGCGTTGGCAGGGTCAGCCCCACAGATACGCAGTATTTT.

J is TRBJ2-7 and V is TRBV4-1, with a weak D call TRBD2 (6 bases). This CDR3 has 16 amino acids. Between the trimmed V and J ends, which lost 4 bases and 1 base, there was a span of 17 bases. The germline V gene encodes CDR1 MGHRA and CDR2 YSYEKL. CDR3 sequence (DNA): TGCGCCAGCAGCCTTTCCGGGACTCCTAATTCCTACGAGCAGTACTTC. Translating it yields CASSLSGTPNSYEQYF.

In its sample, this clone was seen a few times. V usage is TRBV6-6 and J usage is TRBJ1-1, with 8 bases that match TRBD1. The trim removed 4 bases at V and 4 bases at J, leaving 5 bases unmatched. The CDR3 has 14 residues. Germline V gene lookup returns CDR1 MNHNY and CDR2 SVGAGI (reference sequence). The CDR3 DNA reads TGTGCCAGCAGTTCGACAGGGGTTGGCACTGAAGCTTTCTTT. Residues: CASSSTGVGTEAFF.

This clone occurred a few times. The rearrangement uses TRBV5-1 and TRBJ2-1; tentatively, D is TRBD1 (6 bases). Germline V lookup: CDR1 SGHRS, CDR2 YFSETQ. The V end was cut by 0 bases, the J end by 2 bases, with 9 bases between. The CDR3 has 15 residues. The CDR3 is CASSLEGTTYNEQFF. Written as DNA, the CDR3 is TGCGCCAGCAGCTTGGAAGGGACAACCTACAATGAGCAGTTCTTC. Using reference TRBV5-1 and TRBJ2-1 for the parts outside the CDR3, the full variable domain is KAGVTQTPRYLIKTRGQQVTLSCSPISGHRSVSWYQQTPGQGLQFLFEYFSETQRNKGNFPGRFSGRQFSNSRSEMNVSTLELGDSALYLCASSLEGTTYNEQFFGPGTRLTVL.

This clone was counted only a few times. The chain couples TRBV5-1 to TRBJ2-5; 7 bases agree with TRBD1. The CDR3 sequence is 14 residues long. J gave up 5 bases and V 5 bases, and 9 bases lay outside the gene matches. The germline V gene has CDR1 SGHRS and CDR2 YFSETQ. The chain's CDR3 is CASRTGEPRETQYF. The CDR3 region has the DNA TGCGCCAGCAGAACAGGGGAACCAAGGGAGACCCAGTACTTC.

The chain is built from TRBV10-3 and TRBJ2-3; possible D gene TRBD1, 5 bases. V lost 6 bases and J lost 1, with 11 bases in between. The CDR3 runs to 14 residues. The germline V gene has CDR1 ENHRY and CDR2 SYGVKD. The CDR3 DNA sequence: TGTGCCATCAGGACCCAGGGTGGCACAGATACGCAGTATTTT. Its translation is CAIRTQGGTDTQYF.

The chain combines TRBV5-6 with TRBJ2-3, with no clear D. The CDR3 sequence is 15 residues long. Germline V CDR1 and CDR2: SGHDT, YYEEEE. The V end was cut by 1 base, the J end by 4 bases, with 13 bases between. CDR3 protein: CASSLMPIEADTQYF. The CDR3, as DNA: TGTGCCAGCAGCTTGATGCCGATTGAGGCAGATACGCAGTATTTT.

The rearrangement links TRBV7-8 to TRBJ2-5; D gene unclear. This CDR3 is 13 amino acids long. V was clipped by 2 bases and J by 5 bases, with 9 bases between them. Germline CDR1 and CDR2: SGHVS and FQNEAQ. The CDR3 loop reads CASSLLGYETQYF. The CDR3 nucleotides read TGTGCCAGCAGCTTACTAGGTTACGAGACCCAGTACTTC.